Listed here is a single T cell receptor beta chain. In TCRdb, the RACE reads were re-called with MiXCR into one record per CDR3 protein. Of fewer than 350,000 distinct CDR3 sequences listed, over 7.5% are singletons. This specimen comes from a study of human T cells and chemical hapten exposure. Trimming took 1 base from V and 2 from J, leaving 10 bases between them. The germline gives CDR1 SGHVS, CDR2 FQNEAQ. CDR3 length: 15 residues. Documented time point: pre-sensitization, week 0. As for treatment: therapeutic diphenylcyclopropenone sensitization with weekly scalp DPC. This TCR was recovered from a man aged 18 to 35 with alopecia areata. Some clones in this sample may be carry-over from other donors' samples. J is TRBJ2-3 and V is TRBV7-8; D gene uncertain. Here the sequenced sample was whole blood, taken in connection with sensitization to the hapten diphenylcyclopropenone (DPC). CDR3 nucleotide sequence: TGTGCCAGCAGCTTAGATCTGGATACCACAGATACGCAGTATTTT. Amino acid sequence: CASSLDLDTTDTQYF.